Listed below are T cell receptor beta chains from one sample, sequenced in a study of T-cell reconstitution after alpha-beta-depleted transplantation in children. TCRdb called the PCR reads again in MiXCR, with one record for every CDR3 protein. The repertoire holds around 380,000 distinct CDR3 sequences, with 9.5% to 13% as singletons. Sequenced material: PBMCs from the stem cell graft donor, taken from the stem cell graft. These receptors were taken from a human donor who donated a stem cell graft to a child with acute myeloid leukemia. Both conserved end residues are part of each CDR3. Expanded clones get a size class; other rows say once, few or many, or leave the size out.

abundance: .
v_gene: TRBV12-3/TRBV12-4
len: 13
CDR3aa: CASSLQGAGGYTF

abundance: few
v_gene: TRBV5-1
len: 13
CDR3aa: CASSSVGTDTQYF

abundance: .
v_gene: TRBV20-1
len: 15
CDR3aa: CSASGLSSYNSPLHF

abundance: .
v_gene: TRBV12-3/TRBV12-4
len: 15
CDR3aa: CASSREGHSNTEAFF

abundance: .
v_gene: TRBV20-1
len: 16
CDR3aa: CSAHSVLAGTYNEQFF

abundance: many
v_gene: TRBV29-1
len: 12
CDR3aa: CSVATGITEQFF

abundance: .
v_gene: TRBV29-1
len: 13
CDR3aa: CSVESGNEDIQYF

abundance: many
v_gene: TRBV10-3
len: 15
CDR3aa: CAISEGTRSSIEQFF

abundance: few
v_gene: TRBV6-1
len: 14
CDR3aa: CASIPGRSTDTQYF

abundance: .
v_gene: TRBV20-1
len: 14
CDR3aa: CSARGGVDQYEQYF

abundance: many
v_gene: TRBV6-2/TRBV6-3
len: 12
CDR3aa: CASTHPYNEQFF

abundance: few
v_gene: TRBV6-5
len: 14
CDR3aa: CASSLARAAYGYTF

abundance: few
v_gene: TRBV5-1
len: 14
CDR3aa: CASSLEIAQGSYTF

abundance: .
v_gene: TRBV5-1
len: 15
CDR3aa: CASSLVLGQNTEAFF

abundance: few
v_gene: TRBV6-5
len: 17
CDR3aa: CASSYRAGGANTGELFF

abundance: .
v_gene: TRBV27
len: 15
CDR3aa: CASSSLRAGQETQYF

abundance: few
v_gene: TRBV5-5
len: 16
CDR3aa: CASSLAGHLSGNTIYF